These 27 T cell receptor beta chains came from one sample sequenced in a study of blood T cell repertoires in COVID-19. Assay: immunoSEQ multiplex PCR; the TCRdb copy retains only in-frame clones and omits some. This table has fewer than 250,000 clones, around 90% appearing once. Material: peripheral blood. These receptors originate from a human donor in a cohort sampled during active COVID-19.

This chain links TRBV12-3 or TRBV12-4 with TRBJ2-3, with D hard to call. The CDR3 runs 12 residues. The germline V and J ends were trimmed by 5 bases and 2 bases, with 5 bases remaining between them. The CDR3 DNA reads as TGTGCCAGCAGTCCCAACACAGATACGCAGTATTTT. This encodes CASSPNTDTQYF.

This chain connects TRBV28 to TRBJ1-3, with D possibly being TRBD1 (6 bases). V lost 5 bases, J lost 3 bases, and 11 bases lay in between. Germline V gives CDR1 MDHEN, CDR2 SYDVKM. The CDR3 has 14 residues. The chain's CDR3 is CASSVSGVGNTIYF. CDR3 sequence (DNA): TGTGCCAGCAGTGTATCAGGGGTTGGAAACACCATATATTTT. The whole variable domain, filled in from reference TRBV28 and TRBJ1-3, reads DVKVTQSSRYLVKRTGEKVFLECVQDMDHENMFWYRQDPGLGLRLIYFSYDVKMKEKGDIPEGYSVSREKKERFSLILESASTNQTSMYLCASSVSGVGNTIYFGEGSWLTVV.

This chain uses TRBV5-6 with TRBJ1-6, with D possibly being TRBD1 (5 bases). V lost 2 bases and J 6 bases, leaving 15 bases between the germline ends. Germline V gives CDR1 SGHDT, CDR2 YYEEEE. There are 16 residues in the CDR3. The CDR3 coding sequence is TGTGCCAGCAGCTTCTCTCCGGGACTCAGTAATTCACCCCTCCACTTT. Its translation: CASSFSPGLSNSPLHF.

This sequence joins TRBV24-1 and TRBJ2-3, with 9 bases fitting TRBD2. This CDR3 spans 16 amino acids. V lost 2 bases, J lost 4 bases, and 6 bases stayed unmatched. Germline CDR1 and CDR2: KGHDR and SFDVKD. The DNA of the CDR3 is TGTGCCACCAGTGATTCGGGCGGGAGGGTCGCAGATACGCAGTATTTT. As protein: CATSDSGGRVADTQYF.

V and J are TRBV6-5 and TRBJ1-5; a weak D match, TRBD1 (6 bases). Trimming removed 7 bases at V and 1 base at J, with 14 bases between. The CDR3 is made up of 15 amino acids. The V gene's germline CDR1 is MNHEY and CDR2 SVGAGI. CDR3 sequence: CASTRGGDSNQPQHF. CDR3 sequence (DNA): TGTGCCAGCACCCGAGGGGGGGACAGCAATCAGCCCCAGCATTTT.

The rearrangement joins TRBV5-1 to TRBJ1-1, with TRBD1 matching 11 bases. Germline V CDR1 and CDR2: SGHRS, YFSETQ. This CDR3 region has 16 residues. J gave up 0 bases and V 4 bases, and 5 bases lay outside the gene matches. The CDR3 reads CASSPGQGVLNTEAFF. The CDR3 DNA follows: TGCGCCAGCAGCCCGGGACAGGGGGTACTGAACACTGAAGCTTTCTTT.

The rearrangement uses TRBV3-1 (or the pseudogene TRBV3-2) and TRBJ2-5, with TRBD1 identical over 7 bases. V was clipped by 4 bases and J by 2 bases; unmatched bases: 1. The length of the CDR3 is 13 residues. The germline V gene has CDR1 LGHDT and CDR2 YNNKEL (reference sequence). This CDR3 is CASSPGGQETQYF. The CDR3 region has the DNA TGTGCCAGCAGCCCAGGGGGTCAAGAGACCCAGTACTTC.

This chain uses TRBV7-8 with TRBJ1-4; TRBD1 is a possible D gene (5 bases). The CDR3 loop spans 13 amino acids. CDR1 and CDR2 (germline): SGHVS, FQNEAQ. V was cut by 8 bases and J by 6 bases, with 13 bases left in between. Here the CDR3 DNA reads TGTGCCAGCGGGGCAGGGTTGGATGAAAAACTGTTTTTT. Amino acids: CASGAGLDEKLFF.

This chain joins TRBV3-1 (or the pseudogene TRBV3-2) and TRBJ2-7; 10 bases agree with TRBD2. Germline V gene lookup returns CDR1 LGHDT and CDR2 YNNKEL (reference sequence). CDR3 length: 17 residues. Unmatched junction bases numbered 11, after V lost 4 bases and J lost 2 bases. In nucleotides, the CDR3 is TGTGCCAGCAGCCTGGCTAGCGGGGGCGCCAGTACCTACGAGCAGTACTTC. Amino acids: CASSLASGGASTYEQYF.

V and J are TRBV4-2 and TRBJ2-5; D ambiguous. The CDR3 is 16 amino acids. From germline, CDR1 is LGHNA and CDR2 YNFKEQ. V gave up 0 bases and J gave up 1 base, with 12 bases separating them. CDR3 amino acids: CASSQDSVSAQETQYF. DNA for the CDR3: TGTGCCAGCAGCCAAGATTCAGTAAGTGCCCAAGAGACCCAGTACTTC.

This sequence joins TRBV20-1 and TRBJ2-5, with D possibly TRBD1 on 6 matching bases. CDR1 and CDR2 from the germline V gene are DFQATT and SNEGSKA (reference sequence). This CDR3 contains 11 residues. The germline V and J ends were trimmed by 6 bases and 5 bases, with 10 bases remaining between them. CDR3: CSAYRVETQYF. Written as DNA, the CDR3 is TGCAGTGCCTACAGGGTGGAGACCCAGTACTTC.

The chain employs TRBV5-1 and TRBJ2-2, with 11 bases fitting TRBD2. V lost 5 bases and J lost 5; bases outside the gene matches: 5. Per the germline V gene, CDR1 is SGHRS and CDR2 is YFSETQ. The CDR3 extends over 15 amino acids. In nucleotides, the CDR3 is TGCGCCAGCAGTGCTAGCGGGGGGCGAACCGGGGAGCTGTTTTTT. It codes for CASSASGGRTGELFF.

This clone was seen once. The rearrangement joins TRBV13 to TRBJ2-7; D perhaps matches TRBD1 (6 bases). The germline V gene has CDR1 PRHDT and CDR2 FYEKMQ (reference sequence). Trimming took off 2 bases at V and 5 bases at J, with 10 bases between the two ends. This CDR3 is 13 amino acids long. In DNA form, the CDR3 reads TGTGCCAGCAGCTTAACAGGGTTCCACGAGCAGTACTTC. Amino acids: CASSLTGFHEQYF.

This clone was seen just once. In nucleotides, the CDR3 is TGTGCCAGCAGCCCCCAGACTAGCGGGGGCCAAGAGACCCAGTACTTC. Protein product: CASSPQTSGGQETQYF. The chain is built from TRBV9 and TRBJ2-5; 12 nucleotides agree with TRBD2. This CDR3 has 16 amino acids. The ends lost 4 bases at V and 1 base at J; junction bases unmatched: 5. Per germline, CDR1 SGDLS and CDR2 YYNGEE.

The chain uses TRBV12-3 or TRBV12-4 and TRBJ1-5; no clear D. V lost 3 bases and J lost 3, with 6 bases in between. The CDR3 length is 13 residues. The CDR3 protein is CASSFTANQPQHF. CDR3 DNA: TGTGCCAGCAGTTTCACAGCCAATCAGCCCCAGCATTTT.

With regard to this clone: Additional DNA sequences in this sample encode the identical CDR3. This sequence joins TRBV10-3 and TRBJ2-1, with 7 nucleotides matching TRBD1. The J segment lost 1 base and the V segment lost 3 bases, leaving 3 bases of the junction unmatched. Looked up from germline, CDR1 is ENHRY and CDR2 is SYGVKD. This CDR3 spans 15 amino acids. In DNA, the CDR3 is TGTGCCATCAGTGAATCAGGGGGATCCTACAATGAGCAGTTCTTC. Its translation is CAISESGGSYNEQFF.

The rearrangement uses TRBV6-2 or TRBV6-3 and TRBJ2-7; a possible D gene is TRBD2 (6 bases). The V gene's germline CDR1 is MNHEY and CDR2 SVGEGT. CDR3 length equals 14 residues. The ends were cut back, 4 bases at V and 0 bases at J, with 10 bases in the middle. CDR3 sequence (DNA): TGTGCCAGCAGTTGGGGACTCCTCTCCTACGAGCAGTACTTC. It codes for CASSWGLLSYEQYF.

The CDR3 DNA is TGTGCCAGCAGTGGGACAGGGAGGGCGGAGACCCAGTACTTC. Protein: CASSGTGRAETQYF. This chain uses TRBV6-2 or TRBV6-3 with TRBJ2-5; 9 nucleotides agree with TRBD1. With V trimmed by 5 bases and J by 5 bases, 6 bases remained unmatched. Germline V CDR1 and CDR2: MNHEY, SVGEGT. This CDR3 spans 14 amino acids.

The chain employs TRBV6-8 and TRBJ1-2; D may be TRBD1 (5 bases). Trimming removed 6 bases from V and 5 bases from J, with 19 bases in between. From germline, CDR1 is MNHGY and CDR2 SAAAGT. The CDR3 loop spans 15 amino acids. CDR3 nucleotide sequence: TGTGCCAGCAGCAGTTGGGGACTACCTTTGTATGGCTACACCTTC. This codes for CASSSWGLPLYGYTF.

J is TRBJ1-3 and V is TRBV29-1; D is uncertain. CDR3 length: 12 amino acids. Between the trimmed V and J ends, which lost 7 bases and 0 bases, there was a span of 7 bases. Germline CDR1 is SQVTM and CDR2 is ANQGSEA. CDR3 loop: CSARISGNTIYF. The DNA for the CDR3 is TGCAGCGCTAGAATCTCTGGAAACACCATATATTTT.

The rearrangement joins TRBV3-1 (or the pseudogene TRBV3-2) to TRBJ2-5; 9 nucleotides agree with TRBD2. CDR1 is LGHDT, CDR2 YNNKEL, per germline (reference sequence). V lost 10 bases, J lost 3 bases, and 6 bases stayed unmatched. The CDR3 covers 13 residues. The CDR3 DNA sequence: TGTGCCACCGCGGCGGGAGGGAAAGAGACCCAGTACTTC. This gives the protein CATAAGGKETQYF.

This chain connects TRBV6-1 to TRBJ2-5; the match to TRBD1 covers 7 bases. This CDR3 has 15 residues. Trimming at V came to 1 base and at J to 1 base, leaving 3 bases not matched to a gene. Germline V gene lookup returns CDR1 MNHNS and CDR2 SASEGT. The CDR3 reads CASSEEAGGQETQYF. In DNA form, the CDR3 reads TGTGCCAGCAGTGAAGAGGCAGGGGGCCAAGAGACCCAGTACTTC.

The CDR3 region has the DNA TGTGCCAGCATCCCCAGCGGTGGGGGGTCAAAGTGGTATTTT. It translates to CASIPSGGGSKWYF. The chain couples TRBV28 to TRBJ2-3; perhaps TRBD2 as D (6 bases). CDR3 length equals 14 residues. Germline V CDR1 and CDR2: MDHEN, SYDVKM. Between the trimmed V and J ends, which lost 7 bases and 14 bases, there was a span of 25 bases.

The rearrangement joins TRBV7-2 to TRBJ2-3, with TRBD2 matching 11 bases. Germline CDR1 is SGHTA and CDR2 is FQGNSA. The CDR3 is made up of 17 amino acids. Trimming cost V 1 base and J 0 bases; bases outside gene matches: 3. The CDR3 DNA reads as TGTGCCAGCAGCTTAGGTCCTAGCGGGGGGAGCACAGATACGCAGTATTTT. Protein product: CASSLGPSGGSTDTQYF.

This chain uses TRBV28 with TRBJ1-1; D call uncertain. The CDR3 contains 12 residues. Germline V gives CDR1 MDHEN, CDR2 SYDVKM. Trimming stripped 3 bases from V and 4 bases from J, with 6 bases between. Written as DNA, the CDR3 is TGTGCCAGCAGTTTCCGAGTCACTGAAGCTTTCTTT. Amino acids: CASSFRVTEAFF. The full variable domain, rest sourced from reference TRBV28 and TRBJ1-1, is DVKVTQSSRYLVKRTGEKVFLECVQDMDHENMFWYRQDPGLGLRLIYFSYDVKMKEKGDIPEGYSVSREKKERFSLILESASTNQTSMYLCASSFRVTEAFFGQGTRLTVV.

The J gene is TRBJ1-2, the V gene TRBV2; D is undetermined. The CDR3 consists of 12 residues. V was pared by 5 bases and J by 4 bases, with 8 bases between. CDR1 and CDR2 from the germline V gene are SNHLY and FYNNEI. The CDR3 protein is CASSLTSYGYTF. CDR3 sequence (DNA): TGTGCCAGCAGTCTGACAAGCTATGGCTACACCTTC.

The V gene is TRBV7-8, the J gene TRBJ2-3, with 15 bases fitting TRBD2. Germline CDR1 is SGHVS and CDR2 is FQNEAQ. The ends lost 5 bases at V and 0 bases at J; junction bases unmatched: 6. The CDR3 runs 18 residues. In nucleotides, the CDR3 is TGTGCCAGCAGCAAGGGGACTAGCGGGGGGATCAGCACAGATACGCAGTATTTT. Protein product: CASSKGTSGGISTDTQYF.